The 9 T cell receptor beta chains presented below share a single source sample, sequenced in a study of graft-versus-host responses after intestinal transplantation. Intraepithelial and lamina propria lymphocytes were released after the graft tissue was processed. TCRdb keeps only in-frame clones here, not all; method: immunoSEQ multiplex PCR. The repertoire holds more than 50,000 clones, with approximately 91% as singletons. The input for sequencing was ileum tissue, taken approximately 56 weeks after transplant. The receptors stem from a human patient who received an intestinal transplant, so some T cells may come from the graft donor.

The gene calls are TRBV29-1 and TRBJ1-3; D remains ambiguous. The CDR3 consists of 12 residues. CDR1 and CDR2 (germline): SQVTM, ANQGSEA. The CDR3 bases are TGCGGAGGACGGATCTCTGGAAACACCATATATTTT. Its translation: CGGRISGNTIYF. Together with reference TRBV29-1 and TRBJ1-3, the CDR3 gives the full variable domain: SAVISQKPSRDICQRGTSLTIQCQVDSQVTMMFWYRQQPGQSLTLIATANQGSEATYESGFVIDKFPISRPNLTFSTLTVSNMSPEDSSIYLCGGRISGNTIYFGEGSWLTVV.

The genes are TRBV27 and TRBJ2-1; D not resolved. Trimming removed 0 bases from V and 13 bases from J, with 10 bases in between. Per the germline V gene, CDR1 is MNHEY and CDR2 is SMNVEV (reference sequence). This CDR3 region has 12 residues. The CDR3 DNA reads as TGTGCCAGCAGTTTATCGGGTGTAGGCCAGTTCTTC. It encodes CASSLSGVGQFF.

V usage is TRBV2 and J usage is TRBJ1-1, with 8 bases that match TRBD1. CDR3 length equals 13 residues. Germline V gene data show CDR1 as SNHLY and CDR2 as FYNNEI. V was clipped by 8 bases and J by 5 bases; unmatched bases: 7. CDR3 protein: CASRPQGATEAFF. DNA for the CDR3: TGTGCCAGCCGGCCTCAGGGGGCTACTGAAGCTTTCTTT. Together with reference TRBV2 and TRBJ1-1, the CDR3 gives the full variable domain: EPEVTQTPSHQVTQMGQEVILRCVPISNHLYFYWYRQILGQKVEFLVSFYNNEISEKSEIFDDQFSVERPDGSNFTLKIRSTKLEDSAMYFCASRPQGATEAFFGQGTRLTVV.

The chain has TRBV6-1 and TRBJ1-4; possibly TRBD1 for D (5 bases). Trimming cost V 6 bases and J 12 bases, with 11 bases left between them. Germline CDR1 and CDR2: MNHNS and SASEGT. The length of the CDR3 is 11 residues. CDR3 region: CASRSGGELFF. The CDR3 region has the DNA TGTGCCAGCAGGTCCGGGGGGGAACTGTTTTTT.

This chain joins TRBV18 and TRBJ1-2; 7 nucleotides align to TRBD1. Germline CDR1 and CDR2: KGHSH and LQKENI. This CDR3 is built from 14 residues. Trimming removed 2 bases from V and 6 bases from J; junction bases left unmatched: 6. The CDR3 DNA is TGTGCCAGCTCACCAAATCGACAGGGAGATGGCTACACCTTC. Amino acids: CASSPNRQGDGYTF.

The chain carries TRBV11-3 and TRBJ1-3; 9 bases line up with TRBD1. CDR1 SGHNT and CDR2 YENEEA come from the germline V gene. V shed 5 bases and J 4 bases; nucleotides not matched to a gene: 0. There are 13 residues in the CDR3. DNA for the CDR3: TGTGCCAGCAGCGGGACAGGGGGAAACACCATATATTTT. Translating gives CASSGTGGNTIYF. The complete variable domain, with remaining parts taken from reference TRBV11-3 and TRBJ1-3, reads EAGVVQSPRYKIIEKKQPVAFWCNPISGHNTLYWYLQNLGQGPELLIRYENEEAVDDSQLPKDRFSAERLKGVDSTLKIQPAELGDSAVYLCASSGTGGNTIYFGEGSWLTVV.

V is TRBV14 and J is TRBJ2-3, with TRBD1 identical over 7 bases. Germline loops: CDR1 SGHDN, CDR2 FVKESK. This CDR3 is 17 amino acids long. V gave up 0 bases and J gave up 0 bases; unmatched junction bases: 6. The CDR3 nucleotides read TGTGCCAGCAGCCAAGAAACAGGGGCGTCTAGCACAGATACGCAGTATTTT. This sequence encodes CASSQETGASSTDTQYF.

About this clone itself: Within the sample, other DNA sequences also encode this same CDR3. This sequence joins TRBV5-1 and TRBJ1-1; TRBD1 matches at 9 bases. The V gene end was trimmed by 3 bases and the J gene end by 4 bases; junction bases not matched to a gene: 7. From germline, CDR1 is SGHRS and CDR2 YFSETQ. The CDR3 spans 15 residues. CDR3 nucleotide sequence: TGCGCCAGCAGCTGGGGGGACAGGGAAGGCACTGAAGCTTTCTTT. It encodes CASSWGDREGTEAFF.

This sequence joins TRBV5-1 and TRBJ1-4; TRBD1 is a possible D gene (6 bases). Trimming shortened V by 0 bases and J by 3 bases, and 9 bases separated the two germline ends. Germline CDR1 is SGHRS and CDR2 is YFSETQ. The CDR3 runs 15 residues. The CDR3 here is CASSLEDSPNEKLFF. CDR3 sequence (DNA): TGCGCCAGCAGCTTGGAGGACAGCCCTAATGAAAAACTGTTTTTT.